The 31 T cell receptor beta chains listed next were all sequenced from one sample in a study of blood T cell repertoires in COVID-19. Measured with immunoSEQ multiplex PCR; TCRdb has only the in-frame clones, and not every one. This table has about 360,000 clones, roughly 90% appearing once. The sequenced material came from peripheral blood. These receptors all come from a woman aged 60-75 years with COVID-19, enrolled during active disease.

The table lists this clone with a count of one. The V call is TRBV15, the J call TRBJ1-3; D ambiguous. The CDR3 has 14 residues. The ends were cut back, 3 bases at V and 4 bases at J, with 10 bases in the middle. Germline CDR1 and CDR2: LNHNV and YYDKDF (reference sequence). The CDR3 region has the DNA TGTGCCACCAGCAGTTATCAAACAGGAAACACCATATATTTT. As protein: CATSSYQTGNTIYF.

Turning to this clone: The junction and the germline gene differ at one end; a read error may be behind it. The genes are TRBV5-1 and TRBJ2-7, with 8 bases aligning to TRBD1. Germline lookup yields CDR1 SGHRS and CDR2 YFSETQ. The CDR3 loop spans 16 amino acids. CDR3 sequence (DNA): TGCGCCAGCAGCCCGGGGACAGGAGGTGTTTCGTACGGGCAGTACTTC. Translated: CASSPGTGGVSYGQYF.

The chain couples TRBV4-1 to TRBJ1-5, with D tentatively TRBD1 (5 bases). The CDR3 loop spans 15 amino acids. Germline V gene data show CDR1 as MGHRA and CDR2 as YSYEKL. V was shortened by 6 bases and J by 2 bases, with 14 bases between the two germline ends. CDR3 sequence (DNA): TGCGCCAGCAGACCCAGGGTGAATGGCAATCAGCCCCAGCATTTT. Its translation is CASRPRVNGNQPQHF.

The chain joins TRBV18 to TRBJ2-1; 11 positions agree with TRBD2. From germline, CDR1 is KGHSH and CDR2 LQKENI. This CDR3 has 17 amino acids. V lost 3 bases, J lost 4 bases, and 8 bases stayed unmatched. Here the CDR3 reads CASSPRLAGGYYNEQFF. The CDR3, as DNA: TGTGCCAGCTCACCGCGGCTAGCGGGGGGTTATTACAATGAGCAGTTCTTC.

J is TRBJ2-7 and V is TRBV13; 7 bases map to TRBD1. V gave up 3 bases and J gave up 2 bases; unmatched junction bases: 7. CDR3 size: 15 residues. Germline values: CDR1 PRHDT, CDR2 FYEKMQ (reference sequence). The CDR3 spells CASSFSDRVAYEQYF. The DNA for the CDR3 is TGTGCCAGCAGCTTTTCTGACAGGGTAGCCTACGAGCAGTACTTC.

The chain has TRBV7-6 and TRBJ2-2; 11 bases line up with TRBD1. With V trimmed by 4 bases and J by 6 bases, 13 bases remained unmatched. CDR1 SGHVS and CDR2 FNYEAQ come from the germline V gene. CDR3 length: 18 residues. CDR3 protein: CASSSPGGQGARAGELFF. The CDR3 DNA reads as TGTGCCAGCAGCTCCCCGGGCGGACAGGGGGCAAGGGCCGGGGAGCTGTTTTTT.

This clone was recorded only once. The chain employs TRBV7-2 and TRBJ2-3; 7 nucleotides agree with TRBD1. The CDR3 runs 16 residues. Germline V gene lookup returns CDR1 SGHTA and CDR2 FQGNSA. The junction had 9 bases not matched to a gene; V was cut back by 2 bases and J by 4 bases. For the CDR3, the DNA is TGTGCCAGCAGCTTACGCCTTAAACAGGGGTCAGATACGCAGTATTTT. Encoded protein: CASSLRLKQGSDTQYF.

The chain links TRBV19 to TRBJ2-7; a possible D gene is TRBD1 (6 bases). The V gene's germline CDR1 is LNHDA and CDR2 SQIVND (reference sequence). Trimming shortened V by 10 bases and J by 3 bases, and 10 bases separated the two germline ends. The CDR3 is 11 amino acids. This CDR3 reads CATTDSYEQYF. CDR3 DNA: TGTGCCACCACGGACAGCTACGAGCAGTACTTC.

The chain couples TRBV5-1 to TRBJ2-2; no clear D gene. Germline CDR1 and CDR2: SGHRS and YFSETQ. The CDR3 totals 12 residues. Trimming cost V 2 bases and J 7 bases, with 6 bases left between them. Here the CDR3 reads CASSLGGGELFF. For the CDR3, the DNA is TGCGCCAGCAGCTTAGGCGGCGGGGAGCTGTTTTTT. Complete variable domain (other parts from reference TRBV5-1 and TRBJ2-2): KAGVTQTPRYLIKTRGQQVTLSCSPISGHRSVSWYQQTPGQGLQFLFEYFSETQRNKGNFPGRFSGRQFSNSRSEMNVSTLELGDSALYLCASSLGGGELFFGEGSRLTVL.

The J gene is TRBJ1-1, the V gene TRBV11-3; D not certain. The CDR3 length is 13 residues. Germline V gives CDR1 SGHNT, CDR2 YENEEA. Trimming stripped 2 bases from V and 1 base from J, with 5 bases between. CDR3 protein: CASSLIENTEAFF. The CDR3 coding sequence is TGTGCCAGCAGCTTAATAGAGAACACTGAAGCTTTCTTT.

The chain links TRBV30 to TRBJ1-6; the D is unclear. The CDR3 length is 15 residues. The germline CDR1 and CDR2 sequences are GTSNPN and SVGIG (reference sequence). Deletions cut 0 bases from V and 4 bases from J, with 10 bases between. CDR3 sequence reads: CAWSVNRKYNSPLHF. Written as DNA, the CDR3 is TGTGCCTGGAGTGTAAACAGAAAATATAATTCACCCCTCCACTTT.

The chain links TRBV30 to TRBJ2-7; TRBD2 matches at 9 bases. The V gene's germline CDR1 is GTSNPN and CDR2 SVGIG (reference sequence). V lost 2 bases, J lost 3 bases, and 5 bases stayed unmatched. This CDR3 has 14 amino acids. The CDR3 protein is CAWSFSGGHYEQYF. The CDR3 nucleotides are TGTGCCTGGAGTTTCAGCGGGGGGCACTACGAGCAGTACTTC.

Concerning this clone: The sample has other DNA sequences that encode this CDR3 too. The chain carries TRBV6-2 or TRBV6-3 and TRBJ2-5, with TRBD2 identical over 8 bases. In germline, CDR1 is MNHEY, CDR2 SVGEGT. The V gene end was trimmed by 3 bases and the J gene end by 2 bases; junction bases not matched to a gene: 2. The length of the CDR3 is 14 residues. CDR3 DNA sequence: TGTGCCAGCAGTTATTCGGGGGGGCAAGAGACCCAGTACTTC. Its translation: CASSYSGGQETQYF.

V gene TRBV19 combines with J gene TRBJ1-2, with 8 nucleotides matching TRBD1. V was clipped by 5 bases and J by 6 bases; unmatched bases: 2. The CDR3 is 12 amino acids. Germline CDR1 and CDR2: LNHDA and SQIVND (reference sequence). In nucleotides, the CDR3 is TGTGCCAGTAGTCAGGGGGCACATGGCTACACCTTC. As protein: CASSQGAHGYTF.

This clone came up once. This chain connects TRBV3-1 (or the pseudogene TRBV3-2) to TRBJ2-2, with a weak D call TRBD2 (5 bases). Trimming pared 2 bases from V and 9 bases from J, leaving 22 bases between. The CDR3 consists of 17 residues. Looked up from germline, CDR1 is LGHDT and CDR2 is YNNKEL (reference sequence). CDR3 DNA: TGTGCCAGCAGCCAAACTCTGGATTTGAGGGCATATAGGGAGCTGTTTTTT. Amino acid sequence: CASSQTLDLRAYRELFF.

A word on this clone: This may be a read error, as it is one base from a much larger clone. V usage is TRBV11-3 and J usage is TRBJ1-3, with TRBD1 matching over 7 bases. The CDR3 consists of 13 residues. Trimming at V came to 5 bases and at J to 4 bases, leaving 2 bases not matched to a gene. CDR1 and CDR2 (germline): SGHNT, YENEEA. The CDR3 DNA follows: TGTGCCAGCAGCACAGGGGTCGGAAACACCATATATTTT. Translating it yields CASSTGVGNTIYF.

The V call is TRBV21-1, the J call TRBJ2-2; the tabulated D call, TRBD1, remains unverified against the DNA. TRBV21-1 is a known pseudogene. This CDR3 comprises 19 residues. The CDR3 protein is CASSKVSRGEVVRGGELFF. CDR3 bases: TGTGCCAGCAGCAAAGTGTCCAGGGGGGAGGTTGTGCGGGGCGGGGAGCTGTTTTTT.

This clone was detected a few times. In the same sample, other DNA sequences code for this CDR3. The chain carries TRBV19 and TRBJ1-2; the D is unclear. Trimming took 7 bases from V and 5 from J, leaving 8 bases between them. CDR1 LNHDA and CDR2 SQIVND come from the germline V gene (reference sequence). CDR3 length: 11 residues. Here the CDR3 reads CASNGGYGYTF. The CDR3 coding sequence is TGTGCCAGTAATGGCGGGTATGGCTACACCTTC.

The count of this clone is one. In nucleotides, the CDR3 is TGTGCCAGCAGCCCAACCAGGGGGCGAGGGGGGGAGCAGTACTTC. Encoded protein: CASSPTRGRGGEQYF. The chain couples TRBV7-7 to TRBJ2-7; TRBD1 aligns across 8 bases. Germline V gene data show CDR1 as SSHAT and CDR2 as FNYEAQ (reference sequence). There are 15 residues in the CDR3. J was trimmed by 7 bases and V by 5 bases; bases with no gene match: 13.

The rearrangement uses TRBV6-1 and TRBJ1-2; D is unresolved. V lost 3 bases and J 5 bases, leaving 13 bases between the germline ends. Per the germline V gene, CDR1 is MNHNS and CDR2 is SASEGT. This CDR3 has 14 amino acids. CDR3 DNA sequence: TGTGCCAGCAGTGACGCGGCAGTACCTTATGGCTACACCTTC. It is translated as CASSDAAVPYGYTF.

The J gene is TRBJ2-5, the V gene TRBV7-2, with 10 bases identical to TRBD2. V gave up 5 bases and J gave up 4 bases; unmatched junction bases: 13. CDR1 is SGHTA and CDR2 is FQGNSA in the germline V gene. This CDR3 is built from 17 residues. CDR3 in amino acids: CASSPKGAGGLSETQYF. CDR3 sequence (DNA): TGTGCCAGCAGCCCAAAGGGAGCGGGGGGGCTCTCAGAGACCCAGTACTTC.

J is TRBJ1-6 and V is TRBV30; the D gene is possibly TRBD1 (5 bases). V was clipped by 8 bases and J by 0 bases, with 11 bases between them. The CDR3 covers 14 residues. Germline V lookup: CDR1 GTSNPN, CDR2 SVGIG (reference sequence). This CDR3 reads CARRDYSYNSPLHF. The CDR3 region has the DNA TGTGCCCGCAGGGATTACTCCTATAATTCACCCCTCCACTTT.

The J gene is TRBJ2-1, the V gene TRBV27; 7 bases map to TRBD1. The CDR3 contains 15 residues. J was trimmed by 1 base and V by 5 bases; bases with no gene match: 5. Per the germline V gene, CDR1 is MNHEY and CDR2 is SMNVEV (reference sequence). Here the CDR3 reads CASSLMGQSYNEQFF. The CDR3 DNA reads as TGTGCCAGCAGTCTAATGGGACAGTCCTACAATGAGCAGTTCTTC.

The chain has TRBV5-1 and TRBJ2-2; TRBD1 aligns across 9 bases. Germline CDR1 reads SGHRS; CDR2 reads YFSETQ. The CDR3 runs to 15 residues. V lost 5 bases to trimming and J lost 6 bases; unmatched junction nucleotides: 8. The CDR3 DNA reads TGCGCCAGCAGACAAACAGGGGGCTTGTCCGGGGAGCTGTTTTTT. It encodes CASRQTGGLSGELFF.

The CDR3 spells CASSLGTGNYEQYF. CDR3 nucleotides: TGTGCCAGCAGTCTCGGGACAGGGAACTACGAGCAGTACTTC. V gene TRBV27 combines with J gene TRBJ2-7; 9 nucleotides match TRBD1. Per germline, CDR1 MNHEY and CDR2 SMNVEV (reference sequence). The CDR3 totals 14 residues. V lost 5 bases to trimming and J lost 3 bases; unmatched junction nucleotides: 5.

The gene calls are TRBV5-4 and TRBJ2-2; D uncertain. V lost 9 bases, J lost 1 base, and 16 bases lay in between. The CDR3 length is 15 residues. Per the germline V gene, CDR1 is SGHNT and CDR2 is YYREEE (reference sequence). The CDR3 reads CATAVAERNTGELFF. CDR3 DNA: TGTGCCACCGCGGTGGCGGAACGGAACACCGGGGAGCTGTTTTTT.

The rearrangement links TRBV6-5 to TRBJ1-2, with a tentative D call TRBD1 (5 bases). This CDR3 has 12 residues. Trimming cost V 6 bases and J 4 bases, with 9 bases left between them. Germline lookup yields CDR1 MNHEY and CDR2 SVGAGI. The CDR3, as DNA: TGTGCCAGCAGCCCGGACATCTATGGCTACACCTTC. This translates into CASSPDIYGYTF.

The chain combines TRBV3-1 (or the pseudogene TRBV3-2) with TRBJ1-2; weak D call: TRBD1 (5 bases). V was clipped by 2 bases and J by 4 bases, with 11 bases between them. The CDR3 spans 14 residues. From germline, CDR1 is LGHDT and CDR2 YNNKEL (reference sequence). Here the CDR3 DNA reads TGTGCCAGCAGCCAACGGGGGACGGGCTATGGCTACACCTTC. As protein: CASSQRGTGYGYTF.

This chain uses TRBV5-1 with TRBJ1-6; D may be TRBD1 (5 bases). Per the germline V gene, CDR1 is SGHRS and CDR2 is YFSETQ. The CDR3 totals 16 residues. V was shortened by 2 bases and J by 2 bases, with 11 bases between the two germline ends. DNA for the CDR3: TGCGCCAGCAGCTTTAGTGGGGCTGCCTATAATTCACCCCTCCACTTT. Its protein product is CASSFSGAAYNSPLHF.

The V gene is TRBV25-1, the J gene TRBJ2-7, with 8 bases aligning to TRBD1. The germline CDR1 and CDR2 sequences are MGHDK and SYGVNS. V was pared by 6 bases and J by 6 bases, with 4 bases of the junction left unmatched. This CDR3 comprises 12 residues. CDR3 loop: CASSDGQGEQYF. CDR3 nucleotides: TGTGCCAGCAGCGATGGACAGGGCGAGCAGTACTTC.

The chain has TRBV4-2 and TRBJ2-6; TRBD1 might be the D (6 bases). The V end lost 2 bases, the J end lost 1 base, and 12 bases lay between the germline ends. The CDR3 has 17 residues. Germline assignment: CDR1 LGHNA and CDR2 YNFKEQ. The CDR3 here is CASSQTQGPSGANVLTF. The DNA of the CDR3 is TGTGCCAGCAGCCAAACACAGGGCCCATCTGGGGCCAACGTCCTGACTTTC.